Listed below are T cell receptor beta chains from one sample, sequenced in a study of regulatory T cells in long-lasting Graves disease. TCRdb re-called the multiplex PCR reads with MiXCR, one entry per CDR3 protein. Of just over 600,000 distinct CDR3 sequences in the sample, 15% to 20% were seen once. These data were likewise used in another study, on T cells in Graves' hyperthyroidism and ophthalmopathy.

The material was peripheral blood mononuclear cells (PBMCs), obtained at new diagnosis, from a patient treated with antithyroid drugs. The receptors were sampled from a young woman with Graves disease. Each CDR3 is given with its conserved first and last residue. A D gene is named only where the DNA matches it firmly. Some rows have no size entry. The others give once, few or many, or a class for an expanded clone.

>TRBV20-1|17|TRBJ1-1|TRBD1|-
CSARDGTGGWRNTEAFF
TGCAGTGCTAGAGATGGGACAGGGGGATGGAGGAACACTGAAGCTTTCTTT
>TRBV6-5|14|TRBJ1-2|-|many
CASSYSGRDYGYTF
TGTGCCAGCAGTTACTCTGGCAGAGACTATGGCTACACCTTC
>TRBV2|18|TRBJ2-3|TRBD2|few
CASSESASGRASFNTQYF
TGTGCCAGCAGTGAGTCGGCTAGCGGGAGGGCCTCTTTCAATACGCAGTATTTT
>TRBV9|14|TRBJ1-1|-|-
CASSVEAANTEAFF
TGTGCCAGCAGCGTAGAGGCAGCTAACACTGAAGCTTTCTTT
>TRBV6-5|15|TRBJ2-2|TRBD2|many
CASSYGGGDTGELFF
TGTGCCAGCAGTTACGGGGGGGGGGACACCGGGGAGCTGTTTTTT
>TRBV25-1|13|TRBJ2-1|-|once
CASSDGSYNEQFF
TGTGCCAGCAGTGACGGGTCCTACAATGAGCAGTTCTTC
>TRBV10-3|18|TRBJ1-2|-|-
CAISVGIGSADRRNGYTF
TGTGCCATCAGTGTTGGAATAGGTTCGGCAGACCGACGAAATGGCTACACCTTC
>TRBV20-1|12|TRBJ2-7|-|few
CSAPDNSYEQYF
TGCAGTGCCCCCGACAACTCCTACGAGCAGTACTTC
>TRBV28|16|TRBJ2-3|TRBD2|many
CASSSPRTSGTDTQYF
TGTGCCAGCAGTTCGCCCCGGACTAGCGGGACAGATACGCAGTATTTT
>TRBV11-2|14|TRBJ1-2|-|many
CASSWRVANYGYTF
TGTGCCAGCAGCTGGAGGGTAGCTAACTATGGCTACACCTTC
>TRBV28|14|TRBJ2-5|-|many
CASSSWGAEETQYF
TGTGCCAGCAGTTCGTGGGGGGCGGAGGAGACCCAGTACTTC
>TRBV6-2/TRBV6-3|14|TRBJ2-4|TRBD1|-
CASSYSTGRNIQYF
TGTGCCAGCAGTTACTCGACAGGGAGAAACATTCAGTACTTC
>TRBV10-3|15|TRBJ2-7|-|many
CAISRRTDLSYEQYF
TGTGCCATCAGTAGACGGACGGACCTCTCCTACGAGCAGTACTTC
>TRBV7-2|16|TRBJ2-5|TRBD2|many
CASSPERLASKETQYF
TGTGCCAGCAGCCCCGAGAGACTAGCGAGCAAAGAGACCCAGTACTTC
>TRBV5-4|16|TRBJ2-5|-|once
CASSHGSSATGGTQYF
TGTGCCAGCAGCCACGGGTCTAGCGCCACCGGGGGGACCCAGTACTTC
>TRBV20-1|15|TRBJ1-6|-|-
CSARDPGQNNSPLHF
TGCAGTGCTAGAGATCCCGGACAAAATAATTCACCCCTCCACTTT
>TRBV7-9|13|TRBJ1-1|-|-
CASSFTGLTEAFF
TGTGCCAGCAGCTTCACAGGGCTCACTGAAGCTTTCTTT
>TRBV7-6|20|TRBJ2-1|TRBD2|few
CASSLAPGLAGWSSYNEQFF
TGTGCCAGCAGCTTAGCTCCGGGACTAGCGGGATGGAGCTCCTACAATGAGCAGTTCTTC
>TRBV5-1|14|TRBJ2-3|TRBD2|many
CASAGTSGTDTQYF
TGCGCCAGCGCCGGGACTAGCGGCACAGATACGCAGTATTTT
>TRBV2|15|TRBJ2-3|-|many
CASREGQISTDTQYF
TGTGCCAGCAGGGAGGGACAGATAAGCACAGATACGCAGTATTTT
>TRBV7-9|15|TRBJ1-6|-|-
CASSLLQGMSSPLHF
TGTGCCAGCAGCTTACTACAGGGAATGAGTTCACCCCTCCACTTT
>TRBV2|14|TRBJ1-1|-|many
CASSSLTANTEAFF
TGTGCCAGCAGTTCCCTAACAGCGAACACTGAAGCTTTCTTT
>TRBV7-2|16|TRBJ2-5|-|many
CASSPGTIRRGETQYF
TGTGCCAGCAGCCCGGGGACTATCCGAAGGGGGGAGACCCAGTACTTC
>TRBV20-1|15|TRBJ1-6|-|many
CSASDPSSYNSPLHF
TGCAGTGCTAGTGACCCGAGCTCCTATAATTCACCCCTCCACTTT
>TRBV2|16|TRBJ1-1|TRBD1|few
CASSEAPGTGRTEAFF
TGTGCCAGCAGTGAAGCGCCAGGGACAGGGCGCACTGAAGCTTTCTTT
>TRBV28|12|TRBJ1-1|-|many
CASRPWGAEAFF
TGTGCCAGCAGGCCCTGGGGGGCTGAAGCTTTCTTT
>TRBV2|15|TRBJ2-5|TRBD2|many
CASSEWLAGQETQYF
TGTGCCAGCAGTGAGTGGCTAGCGGGGCAAGAGACCCAGTACTTC
>TRBV2|14|TRBJ2-3|-|many
CASTLTPNSDTQYF
TGTGCCAGCACCCTTACGCCCAATTCGGATACGCAGTATTTT
>TRBV6-1|18|TRBJ2-2|TRBD1|few
CASRRGQGLGLNTGELFF
TGTGCCAGCAGAAGGGGACAGGGGCTCGGATTGAACACCGGGGAGCTGTTTTTT
>TRBV3-1|19|TRBJ2-3|TRBD2|few
CASSWTSGVQSWGTDTQYF
TGTGCCAGCAGCTGGACTAGCGGGGTCCAGTCTTGGGGCACAGATACGCAGTATTTT
>TRBV3-1|13|TRBJ2-3|-|-
CASSHEDPKQQYF
TGTGCCAGCAGCCATGAGGACCCGAAGCAGCAGTATTTT
>TRBV2|11|TRBJ2-7|TRBD1|many
CASSPQGGQYF
TGTGCCAGCAGTCCACAGGGGGGACAGTACTTC
>TRBV20-1|15|TRBJ1-1|-|many
CSAARRAGVKAEAFF
TGCAGTGCCGCTAGAAGGGCAGGGGTGAAGGCTGAAGCTTTCTTT
>TRBV5-5|16|TRBJ1-1|-|-
CASSPIPGLWNTEAFF
TGTGCCAGCAGCCCAATTCCGGGACTGTGGAATACTGAAGCTTTCTTT
>TRBV27|15|TRBJ2-2|-|few
CASSLGLPGTGELFF
TGTGCCAGCAGCTTAGGACTACCTGGTACCGGGGAGCTGTTTTTT
>TRBV2|15|TRBJ1-2|TRBD1|many
CASSITGGEWNGYTF
TGTGCCAGCAGTATCACAGGGGGCGAGTGGAATGGCTACACCTTC
>TRBV7-9|14|TRBJ2-5|TRBD1|many
CASSRTGGEETQYF
TGTGCCAGCAGCCGGACAGGGGGCGAGGAGACCCAGTACTTC
>TRBV11-2|12|TRBJ2-1|-|-
CASSPTWNEQFF
TGTGCCAGCAGCCCCACGTGGAATGAGCAGTTCTTC
>TRBV6-2/TRBV6-3|14|TRBJ2-2|-|many
CASSYLRAAGELFF
TGTGCCAGCAGTTACTTAAGGGCGGCCGGGGAGCTGTTTTTT
>TRBV24-1|15|TRBJ2-3|-|-
CATSTSRLNTDTQYF
TGTGCCACCAGTACCTCCCGACTTAACACAGATACGCAGTATTTT
>TRBV12-3/TRBV12-4|15|TRBJ1-3|-|many
CASSFASLGGNTIYF
TGTGCCAGCAGTTTTGCATCTCTCGGTGGAAACACCATATATTTT
>TRBV18|14|TRBJ2-7|-|few
CASSRPSGVNEQYF
TGTGCCAGCTCACGCCCCTCGGGAGTTAACGAGCAGTACTTC
>TRBV24-1|14|TRBJ2-5|-|-
CATSDTGLRETQYF
TGTGCCACCAGTGATACGGGGTTGCGAGAGACCCAGTACTTC
>TRBV7-3|13|TRBJ1-1|-|many
CASSRMMNTEAFF
TGTGCCAGCAGCCGAATGATGAACACTGAAGCTTTCTTT
>TRBV2|15|TRBJ1-5|TRBD1|many
CASSEGQGFNQPQHF
TGTGCCAGCAGTGAAGGACAGGGCTTCAATCAGCCCCAGCATTTT
>TRBV3-1|15|TRBJ2-7|TRBD1|few
CASSQQPGTAHEQYF
TGTGCCAGCAGCCAACAGCCCGGGACAGCCCACGAGCAGTACTTC
>TRBV7-2|14|TRBJ2-5|TRBD2|many
CASSLTSAQETQYF
TGTGCCAGCAGCCTGACTAGCGCCCAAGAGACCCAGTACTTC
>TRBV5-6|16|TRBJ1-5|TRBD1|few
CASKDPGQGLNQPQHF
TGTGCCAGCAAAGACCCGGGACAGGGGCTAAATCAGCCCCAGCATTTT
>TRBV7-7|15|TRBJ2-2|TRBD1|-
CASSGDRAPTGELFF
TGTGCTAGCAGCGGGGACAGGGCCCCCACCGGGGAGCTGTTTTTT
>TRBV6-1|15|TRBJ2-7|TRBD2|many
CASSEATAGPYEQYF
TGTGCCAGCAGTGAAGCTACAGCGGGGCCCTACGAGCAGTACTTC
>TRBV6-1|14|TRBJ2-1|-|many
CASSTARTLGEWFF
TGTGCCAGTTCGACGGCCCGAACCCTCGGGGAGTGGTTCTTC